The next 16 T cell receptor beta chains were all read from a single sample in a study of blood T cell repertoires in COVID-19. Here immunoSEQ multiplex PCR was the method, and the copy in TCRdb shows in-frame clones only, minus some. The table records 120,000 or so clones, 60% to 80% of them present only once. The sequenced sample consisted of peripheral blood. Source of these receptors: a woman older than 75 with active or convalescent COVID-19.

The gene calls are TRBV18 and TRBJ1-2; 7 bases match TRBD1. Unmatched junction bases numbered 9, after V lost 2 bases and J lost 0 bases. The CDR3 is made up of 17 amino acids. Germline CDR1 reads KGHSH; CDR2 reads LQKENI. CDR3 bases: TGTGCCAGCTCACCAGTTGCGGACAGGCCTCCTAACTATGGCTACACCTTC. It is translated as CASSPVADRPPNYGYTF.

This chain uses TRBV12-5 with TRBJ2-2; the match to TRBD1 covers 7 bases. The CDR3 has 18 residues. Germline V gene lookup returns CDR1 LGHNT and CDR2 FRNRAP. The J segment lost 1 base and the V segment lost 0 bases, leaving 8 bases of the junction unmatched. The CDR3 region is CASGLVRTGTENTGELFF. The CDR3 DNA sequence: TGTGCTAGTGGTTTGGTAAGAACCGGGACAGAGAACACCGGGGAGCTGTTTTTT.

The rearrangement uses TRBV27 and TRBJ1-2, with 7 positions matching TRBD1. V trimming: 4 bases; J trimming: 10 bases; junction bases outside the gene matches: 12. This CDR3 spans 14 amino acids. Germline V gene data show CDR1 as MNHEY and CDR2 as SMNVEV (reference sequence). The DNA of the CDR3 is TGTGCCAGCAGTTCATCTAGGGACAGAGGCGCCTACACCTTC. Encoded protein: CASSSSRDRGAYTF.

The chain uses TRBV2 and TRBJ2-1; D gene ambiguous. Trimming removed 7 bases from V and 4 bases from J, with 17 bases in between. Looked up from germline, CDR1 is SNHLY and CDR2 is FYNNEI. The CDR3 runs to 15 residues. The CDR3 region is CASTLDLVLYNEQFF. For the CDR3, the DNA is TGTGCCAGCACTCTAGATCTAGTTTTATACAATGAGCAGTTCTTC.

This chain links TRBV11-2 with TRBJ1-4; weak D call: TRBD1 (5 bases). Germline V gene sequence: CDR1 SGHAT, CDR2 FQNNGV. This CDR3 is 15 amino acids long. Trimming took off 5 bases at V and 7 bases at J, with 17 bases between the two ends. The CDR3 DNA reads TGTGCCAGCAGCACTAGGGCGGGGGAAGTTGAAAAACTGTTTTTT. It translates to CASSTRAGEVEKLFF.

The chain links TRBV2 to TRBJ2-7, with 7 bases identical to TRBD2. CDR3 length equals 16 residues. Germline V gene sequence: CDR1 SNHLY, CDR2 FYNNEI. J lost 4 bases, V lost 2 bases, and 11 bases had no gene match. The CDR3 region is CASSESRGRAVYEQYF. CDR3 nucleotide sequence: TGTGCCAGCAGTGAAAGTAGAGGGAGGGCCGTTTACGAGCAGTACTTC. Full variable domain (outside the CDR3, taken from reference TRBV2 and TRBJ2-7): EPEVTQTPSHQVTQMGQEVILRCVPISNHLYFYWYRQILGQKVEFLVSFYNNEISEKSEIFDDQFSVERPDGSNFTLKIRSTKLEDSAMYFCASSESRGRAVYEQYFGPGTRLTVT.

The chain uses TRBV6-5 and TRBJ1-1; D possibly corresponds to TRBD1 (6 bases). The CDR3 contains 15 residues. Between the trimmed V and J ends, which lost 5 bases and 1 base, there was a span of 14 bases. The germline CDR1 and CDR2 sequences are MNHEY and SVGAGI. The CDR3 nucleotides are TGTGCCAGCAGTCAACGCAGGGGTGGGAACACTGAAGCTTTCTTT. Its translation: CASSQRRGGNTEAFF.

The genes are TRBV28 and TRBJ2-3; TRBD1 matches at 8 bases. Germline V lookup: CDR1 MDHEN, CDR2 SYDVKM. The V segment lost 7 bases and the J segment 3 bases; nucleotides outside the gene matches: 6. The CDR3 sequence is 14 residues long. The CDR3 reads CASTTGQGTDTQYF. The CDR3 nucleotides are TGTGCCAGCACCACCGGACAGGGAACAGATACGCAGTATTTT.

V usage is TRBV6-5 and J usage is TRBJ1-1; D is unresolved. V was clipped by 8 bases and J by 3 bases, with 19 bases between them. Looked up from germline, CDR1 is MNHEY and CDR2 is SVGAGI. The CDR3 runs 15 residues. CDR3 region: CASQLTARPDTEAFF. In DNA form, the CDR3 reads TGTGCCAGCCAGCTTACAGCCCGGCCCGACACTGAAGCTTTCTTT.

In DNA, the CDR3 is TGTGCCAGCAGTGAAAACAGGGACGGTGAGCAGTTCTTC. Its protein product is CASSENRDGEQFF. The chain joins TRBV6-1 to TRBJ2-1, with a weak D call TRBD1 (6 bases). V shed 2 bases and J shed 9 bases, with 11 bases lying between them. Germline V gives CDR1 MNHNS, CDR2 SASEGT. There are 13 residues in the CDR3.

This rearrangement joins TRBV10-1 to TRBJ2-3, with 7 bases lining up with TRBD1. The germline CDR1 and CDR2 sequences are WNHNN and SYGVQD (reference sequence). V lost 7 bases to trimming and J lost 1 base; unmatched junction nucleotides: 8. This CDR3 has 15 residues. The CDR3 loop reads CASTRRGSGTDTQYF. CDR3 sequence (DNA): TGCGCCAGCACACGCAGGGGGTCTGGCACAGATACGCAGTATTTT.

This clone is a singleton in its sample. J is TRBJ2-1 and V is TRBV11-3, with a tentative D call TRBD2 (6 bases). The CDR3 spans 17 residues. Trimming cost V 1 base and J 4 bases, with 17 bases left between them. Germline CDR1 SGHNT, CDR2 YENEEA. The CDR3, as DNA: TGTGCCAGCAGCTTAGGGGGCGGCGGAGGGCCATACAATGAGCAGTTCTTC. It translates to CASSLGGGGGPYNEQFF. Full variable domain (missing parts from reference TRBV11-3 and TRBJ2-1): EAGVVQSPRYKIIEKKQPVAFWCNPISGHNTLYWYLQNLGQGPELLIRYENEEAVDDSQLPKDRFSAERLKGVDSTLKIQPAELGDSAVYLCASSLGGGGGPYNEQFFGPGTRLTVL.

The chain is built from TRBV7-9 and TRBJ2-2, with 7 bases fitting TRBD1. Per germline, CDR1 SEHNR and CDR2 FQNEAQ (reference sequence). Trimming removed 5 bases from V and 5 bases from J; junction bases left unmatched: 5. The CDR3 length is 14 residues. CDR3 in DNA: TGTGCCAGCAGCCCAGTCAGGGGGACCGGGGAGCTGTTTTTT. Its translation is CASSPVRGTGELFF.

The gene calls are TRBV28 and TRBJ1-5; the D gene is possibly TRBD1 (5 bases). Trimming removed 5 bases at V and 7 bases at J, with 21 bases between. Germline CDR1 MDHEN, CDR2 SYDVKM. CDR3 size: 16 residues. The CDR3 bases are TGTGCCAGCAGTGGACTACAAAGGGGAGGGAGGCAGCCCCAGCATTTT. This encodes CASSGLQRGGRQPQHF.

J is TRBJ2-5 and V is TRBV2; a weak D match, TRBD2 (7 bases). CDR3 length: 11 residues. Per germline, CDR1 SNHLY and CDR2 FYNNEI. Between the trimmed V and J ends, which lost 11 bases and 4 bases, there was a span of 11 bases. The CDR3 loop is CALRGGETQYF. For the CDR3, the DNA is TGTGCCCTAAGGGGGGGAGAGACCCAGTACTTC.

This clone was found once. The V gene is TRBV5-1, the J gene TRBJ1-1, with D maybe TRBD1 (5 bases). The length of the CDR3 is 14 residues. The V and J ends lost 3 bases and 6 bases respectively, with 15 bases between them. Germline loops: CDR1 SGHRS, CDR2 YFSETQ. CDR3 coding DNA: TGCGCCAGCAGCTCCACTCCAAGGGGTTCTGAAGCTTTCTTT. Protein product: CASSSTPRGSEAFF.